Reported below is one T cell receptor beta chain. Its specificity is unknown. Amplified TCR beta CDR3 regions came from RNA transcripts. During a first-round RT-PCR of the TCR CDR3, the HTBI primer set was used. TCRdb reprocessed the multiplex PCR reads with MiXCR, giving one entry per CDR3 protein. The top ten hold about a third of the sample, which has roughly 350,000 distinct CDR3 sequences, roughly 13% seen once. The source of the sample is a study of T cells in Graves' hyperthyroidism and ophthalmopathy. The study, taken as a whole, reports: Peripheral blood also featured most of the thyroid clonotypes expanded above 0.001.

This CDR3 contains 12 residues. Germline CDR1 is SNHLY and CDR2 is FYNNEI. V was pared by 7 bases and J by 8 bases, with 7 bases of the junction left unmatched. The sample taken for sequencing was blood. This chain connects TRBV2 to TRBJ1-2; 7 nucleotides align to TRBD1. This TCR derives from a woman between 35 and 50 years old with Graves' ophthalmopathy. As DNA, the CDR3 is TGTGCCAGCACCCCGGACAGGAGGGGCTACACCTTC. Protein: CASTPDRRGYTF.